This T cell receptor (beta chain) was identified during a study of breast tumors, draining lymph nodes, adjacent tissues. TCRdb recomputed calls from the multiplex PCR reads with MiXCR, one row per CDR3 protein. The data contain some 100,000 distinct CDR3 sequences, around 21% of them singletons. Samples came from axillary lymph nodes draining the breast cancer. V gave up 4 bases and J gave up 8 bases; unmatched junction bases: 15. The CDR3 extends over 16 amino acids. The germline V gene encodes CDR1 SGDLS and CDR2 YYNGEE. The receptor comes from a female donor with breast cancer. Some clones in this sample may be carry-over from other donors' samples. Material: axillary lymph node tissue. The chain is built from TRBV9 and TRBJ2-3; 8 nucleotides match TRBD2. The CDR3: CASSPGALDRGGTQYF. CDR3 nucleotides: TGTGCCAGCAGCCCTGGGGCCCTGGACCGGGGGGGTACGCAGTATTTT.